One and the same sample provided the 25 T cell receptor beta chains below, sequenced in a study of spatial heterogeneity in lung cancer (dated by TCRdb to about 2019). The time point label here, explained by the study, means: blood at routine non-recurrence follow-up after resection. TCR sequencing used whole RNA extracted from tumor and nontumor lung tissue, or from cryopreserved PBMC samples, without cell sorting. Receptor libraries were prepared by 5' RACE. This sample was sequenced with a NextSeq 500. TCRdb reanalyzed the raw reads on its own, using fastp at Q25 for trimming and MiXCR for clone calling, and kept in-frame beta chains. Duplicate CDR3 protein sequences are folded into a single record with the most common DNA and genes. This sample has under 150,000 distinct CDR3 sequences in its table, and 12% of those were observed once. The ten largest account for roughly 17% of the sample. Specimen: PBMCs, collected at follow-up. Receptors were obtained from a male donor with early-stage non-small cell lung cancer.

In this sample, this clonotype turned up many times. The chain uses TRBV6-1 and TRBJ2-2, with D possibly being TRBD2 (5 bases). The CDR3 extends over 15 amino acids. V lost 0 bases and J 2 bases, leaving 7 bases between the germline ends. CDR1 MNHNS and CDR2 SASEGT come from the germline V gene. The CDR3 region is CASSEAEGNTGELFF. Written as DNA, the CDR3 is TGTGCCAGCAGTGAAGCAGAGGGAAACACCGGGGAGCTGTTTTTT.

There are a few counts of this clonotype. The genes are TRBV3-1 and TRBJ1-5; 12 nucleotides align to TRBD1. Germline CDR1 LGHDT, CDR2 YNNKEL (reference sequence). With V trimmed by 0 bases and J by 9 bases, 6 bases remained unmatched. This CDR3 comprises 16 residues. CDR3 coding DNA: TGTGCCAGCAGCCAAGATGCGGGACAGGGGGCTTGGCCCCAGCATTTT. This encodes CASSQDAGQGAWPQHF.

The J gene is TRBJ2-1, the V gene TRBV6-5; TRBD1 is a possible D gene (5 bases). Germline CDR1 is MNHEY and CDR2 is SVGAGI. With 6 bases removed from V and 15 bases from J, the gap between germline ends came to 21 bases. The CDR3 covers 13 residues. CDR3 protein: CASSPQAGYFLFF. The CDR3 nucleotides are TGTGCCAGCAGCCCCCAGGCAGGGTATTTTCTGTTCTTC.

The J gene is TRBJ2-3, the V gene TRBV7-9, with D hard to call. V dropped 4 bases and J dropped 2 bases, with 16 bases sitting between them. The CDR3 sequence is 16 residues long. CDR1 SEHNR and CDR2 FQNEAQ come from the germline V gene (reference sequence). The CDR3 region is CASSSGPARNTDTQYF. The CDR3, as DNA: TGTGCCAGCAGCTCCGGACCCGCCCGGAACACAGATACGCAGTATTTT.

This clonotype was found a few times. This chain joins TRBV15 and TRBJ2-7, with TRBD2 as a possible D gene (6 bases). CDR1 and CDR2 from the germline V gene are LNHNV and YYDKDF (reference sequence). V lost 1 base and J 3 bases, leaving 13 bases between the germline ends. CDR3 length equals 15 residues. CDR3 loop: CATSRGGGSDYEQYF. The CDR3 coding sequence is TGTGCCACCAGCAGAGGTGGGGGGTCAGACTACGAGCAGTACTTC.

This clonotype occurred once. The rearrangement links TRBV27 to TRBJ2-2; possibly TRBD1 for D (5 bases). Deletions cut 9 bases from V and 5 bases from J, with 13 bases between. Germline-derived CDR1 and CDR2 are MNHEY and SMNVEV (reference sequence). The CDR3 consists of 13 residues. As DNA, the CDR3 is TGTGCCAGTGGCCGTAGGGGTACCGGGGAGCTGTTTTTT. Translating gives CASGRRGTGELFF.

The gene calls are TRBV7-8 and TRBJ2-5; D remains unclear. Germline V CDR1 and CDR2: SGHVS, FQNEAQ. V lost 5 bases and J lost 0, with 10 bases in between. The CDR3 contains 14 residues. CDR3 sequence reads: CASSQDSHQETQYF. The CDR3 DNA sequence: TGTGCCAGCAGCCAAGACTCCCACCAAGAGACCCAGTACTTC.

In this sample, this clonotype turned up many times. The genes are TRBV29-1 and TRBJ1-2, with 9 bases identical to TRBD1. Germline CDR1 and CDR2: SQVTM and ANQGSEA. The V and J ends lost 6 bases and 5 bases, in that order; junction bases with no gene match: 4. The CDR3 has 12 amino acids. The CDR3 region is CSVGQGTYGYTF. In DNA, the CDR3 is TGCAGCGTCGGACAGGGGACTTATGGCTACACCTTC.

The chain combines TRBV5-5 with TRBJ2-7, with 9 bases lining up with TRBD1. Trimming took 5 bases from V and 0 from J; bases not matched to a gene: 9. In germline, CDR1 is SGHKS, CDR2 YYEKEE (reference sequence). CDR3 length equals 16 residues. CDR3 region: CASRQQGAASSYEQYF. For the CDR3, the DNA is TGTGCCAGCAGACAACAGGGGGCGGCTAGCTCCTACGAGCAGTACTTC. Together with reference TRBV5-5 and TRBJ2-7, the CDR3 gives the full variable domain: DAGVTQSPTHLIKTRGQQVTLRCSPISGHKSVSWYQQVLGQGPQFIFQYYEKEERGRGNFPDRFSARQFPNYSSELNVNALLLGDSALYLCASRQQGAASSYEQYFGPGTRLTVT.

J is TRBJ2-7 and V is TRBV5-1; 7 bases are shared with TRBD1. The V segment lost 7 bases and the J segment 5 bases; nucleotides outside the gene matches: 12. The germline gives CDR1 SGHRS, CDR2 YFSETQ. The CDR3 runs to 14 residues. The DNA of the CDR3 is TGCGCCAGCGGAAACCAACAGGGGATTCACGAGCAGTACTTC. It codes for CASGNQQGIHEQYF.

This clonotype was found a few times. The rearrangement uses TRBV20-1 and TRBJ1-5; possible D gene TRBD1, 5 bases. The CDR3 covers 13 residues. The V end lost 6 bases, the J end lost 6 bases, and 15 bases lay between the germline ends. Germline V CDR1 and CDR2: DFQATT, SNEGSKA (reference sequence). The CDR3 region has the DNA TGCAGTGCAGTCGACGTTGGGGCTCAGCCCCAGCATTTT. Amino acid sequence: CSAVDVGAQPQHF.

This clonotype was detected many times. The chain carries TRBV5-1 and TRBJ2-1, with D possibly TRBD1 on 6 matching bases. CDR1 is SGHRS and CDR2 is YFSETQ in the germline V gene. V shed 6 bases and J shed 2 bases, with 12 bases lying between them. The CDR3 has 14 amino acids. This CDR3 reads CASTRGVTYNEQFF. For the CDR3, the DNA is TGCGCCAGCACCAGGGGAGTCACCTACAATGAGCAGTTCTTC.

The CDR3 DNA reads as TGTGCCAGCAGTCCAGAGATTACGCAGTATTTT. It codes for CASSPEITQYF. The V call is TRBV6-2 or TRBV6-3, the J call TRBJ2-3; D is ambiguous. This CDR3 is built from 11 residues. V gave up 5 bases and J gave up 8 bases, with 8 bases separating them. Per germline, CDR1 MNHEY and CDR2 SVGEGT.

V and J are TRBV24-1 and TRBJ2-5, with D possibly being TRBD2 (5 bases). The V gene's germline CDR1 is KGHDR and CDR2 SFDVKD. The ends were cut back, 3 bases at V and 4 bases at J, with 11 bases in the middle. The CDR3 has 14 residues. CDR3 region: CATSDTKRRETQYF. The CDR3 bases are TGTGCCACCAGTGATACGAAGCGGAGAGAGACCCAGTACTTC.

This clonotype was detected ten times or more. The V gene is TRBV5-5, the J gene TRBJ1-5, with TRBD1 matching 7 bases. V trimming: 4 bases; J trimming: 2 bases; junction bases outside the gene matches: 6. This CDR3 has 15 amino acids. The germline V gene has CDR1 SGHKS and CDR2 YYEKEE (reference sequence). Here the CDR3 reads CASSRTGQGNQPQHF. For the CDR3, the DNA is TGTGCCAGCAGCCGGACTGGACAGGGCAATCAGCCCCAGCATTTT. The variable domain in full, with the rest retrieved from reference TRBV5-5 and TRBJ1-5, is DAGVTQSPTHLIKTRGQQVTLRCSPISGHKSVSWYQQVLGQGPQFIFQYYEKEERGRGNFPDRFSARQFPNYSSELNVNALLLGDSALYLCASSRTGQGNQPQHFGDGTRLSIL.

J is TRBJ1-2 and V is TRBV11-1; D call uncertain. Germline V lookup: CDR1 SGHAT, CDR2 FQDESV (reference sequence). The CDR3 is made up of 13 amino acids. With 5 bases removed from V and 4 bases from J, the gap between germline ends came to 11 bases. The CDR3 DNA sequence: TGTGCCAGCAGCCCTGCCGTTGGCTATGGCTACACCTTC. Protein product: CASSPAVGYGYTF.

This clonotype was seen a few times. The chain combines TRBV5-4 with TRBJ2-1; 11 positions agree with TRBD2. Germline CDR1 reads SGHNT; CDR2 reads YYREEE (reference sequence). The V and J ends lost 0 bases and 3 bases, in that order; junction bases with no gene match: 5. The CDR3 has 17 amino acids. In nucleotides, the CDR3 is TGTGCCAGCAGCTTGGGGGGACTAGCGGACTTCTACAATGAGCAGTTCTTC. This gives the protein CASSLGGLADFYNEQFF. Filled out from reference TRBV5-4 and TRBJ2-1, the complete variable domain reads ETGVTQSPTHLIKTRGQQVTLRCSSQSGHNTVSWYQQALGQGPQFIFQYYREEENGRGNFPPRFSGLQFPNYSSELNVNALELDDSALYLCASSLGGLADFYNEQFFGPGTRLTVL.

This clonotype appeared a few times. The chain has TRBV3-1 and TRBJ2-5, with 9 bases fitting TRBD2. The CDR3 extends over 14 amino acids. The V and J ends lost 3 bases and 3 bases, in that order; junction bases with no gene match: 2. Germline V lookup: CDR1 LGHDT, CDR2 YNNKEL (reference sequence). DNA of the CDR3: TGTGCCAGCAGCCACGCGGGGGGGAAAGAGACCCAGTACTTC. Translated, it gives CASSHAGGKETQYF.

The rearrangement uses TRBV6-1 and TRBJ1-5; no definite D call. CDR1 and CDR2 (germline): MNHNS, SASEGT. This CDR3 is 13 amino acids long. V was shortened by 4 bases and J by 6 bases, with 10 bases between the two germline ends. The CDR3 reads CASSGYTGQPQHF. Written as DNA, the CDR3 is TGTGCCAGCAGTGGATACACGGGTCAGCCCCAGCATTTT.

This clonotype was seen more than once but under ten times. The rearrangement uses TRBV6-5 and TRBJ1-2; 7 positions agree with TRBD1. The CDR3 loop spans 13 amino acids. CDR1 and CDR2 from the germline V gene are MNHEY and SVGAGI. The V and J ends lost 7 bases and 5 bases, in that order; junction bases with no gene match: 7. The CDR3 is CASTRQGDYGYTF. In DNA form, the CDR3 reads TGTGCCAGCACTAGACAGGGCGATTATGGCTACACCTTC.

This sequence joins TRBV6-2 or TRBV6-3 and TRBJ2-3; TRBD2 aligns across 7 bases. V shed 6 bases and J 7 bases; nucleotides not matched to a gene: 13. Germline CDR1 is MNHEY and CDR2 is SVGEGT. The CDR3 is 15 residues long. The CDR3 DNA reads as TGTGCCAGCAGCCCACAGCGGGGCTCTCGAAATACGCAGTATTTT. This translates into CASSPQRGSRNTQYF.

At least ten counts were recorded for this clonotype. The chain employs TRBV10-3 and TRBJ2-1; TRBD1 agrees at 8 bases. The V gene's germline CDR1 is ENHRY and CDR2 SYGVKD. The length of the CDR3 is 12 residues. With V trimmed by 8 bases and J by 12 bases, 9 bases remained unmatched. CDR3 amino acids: CAIDRGPGGQFF. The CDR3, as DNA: TGTGCCATCGACAGGGGCCCAGGGGGGCAGTTCTTC.

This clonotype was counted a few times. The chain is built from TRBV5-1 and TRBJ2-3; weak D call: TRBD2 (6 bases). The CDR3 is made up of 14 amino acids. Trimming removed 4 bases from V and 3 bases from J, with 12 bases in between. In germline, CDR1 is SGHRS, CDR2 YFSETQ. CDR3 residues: CASSEPTSTDTQYF. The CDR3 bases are TGCGCCAGCAGCGAACCGACTAGTACAGATACGCAGTATTTT.

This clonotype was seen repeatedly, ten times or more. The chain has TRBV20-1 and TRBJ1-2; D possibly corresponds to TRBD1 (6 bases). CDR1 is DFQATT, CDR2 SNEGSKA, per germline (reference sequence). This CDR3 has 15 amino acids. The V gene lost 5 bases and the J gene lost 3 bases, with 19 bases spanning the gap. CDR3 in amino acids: CSAPQGGGSDYGYTF. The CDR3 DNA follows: TGCAGTGCTCCCCAAGGTGGGGGCTCGGACTATGGCTACACCTTC.

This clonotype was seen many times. The DNA of the CDR3 is TGCGCCAGCAGCCAACCGGGACAGGGGCAAATCCCCTATAATTCACCCCTCCACTTT. It translates to CASSQPGQGQIPYNSPLHF. V gene TRBV4-1 combines with J gene TRBJ1-6; TRBD1 matches at 10 bases. V shed 2 bases, J shed 2 bases, and the junction held 9 bases outside the gene matches. Germline CDR1 MGHRA, CDR2 YSYEKL. This CDR3 is built from 19 residues.